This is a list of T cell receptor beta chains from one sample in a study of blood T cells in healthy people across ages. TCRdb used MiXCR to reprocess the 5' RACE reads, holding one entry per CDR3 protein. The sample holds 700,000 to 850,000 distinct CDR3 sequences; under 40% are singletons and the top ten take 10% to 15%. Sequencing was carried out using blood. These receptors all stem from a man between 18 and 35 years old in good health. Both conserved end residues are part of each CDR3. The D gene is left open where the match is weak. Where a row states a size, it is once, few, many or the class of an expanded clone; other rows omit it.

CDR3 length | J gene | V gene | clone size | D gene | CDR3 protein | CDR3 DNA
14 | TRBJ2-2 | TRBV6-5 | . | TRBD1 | CASSRTGGSGELFF | TGTGCCAGCAGCCGAACAGGGGGTAGCGGGGAGCTGTTTTTT
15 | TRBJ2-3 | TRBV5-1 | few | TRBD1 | CASSLTDRGRDTQYF | TGCGCCAGCAGCTTAACGGACAGGGGGCGCGATACGCAGTATTTT
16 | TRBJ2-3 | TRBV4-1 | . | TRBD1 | CASSPWTGRGGDTQYF | TGCGCCAGCAGCCCATGGACAGGACGGGGTGGGGATACGCAGTATTTT
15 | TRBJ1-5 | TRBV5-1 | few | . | CASSLGGGANQPQHF | TGCGCCAGCAGCTTGGGAGGGGGGGCGAATCAGCCCCAGCATTTT
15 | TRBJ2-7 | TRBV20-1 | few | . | CSASAGTVFFNEQYF | TGCAGTGCTAGTGCCGGGACGGTCTTCTTCAACGAGCAGTACTTC
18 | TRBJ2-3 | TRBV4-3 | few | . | CASSQDRRSIASTDTQYF | TGCGCCAGCAGCCAAGATAGGAGGAGCATAGCTAGCACAGATACGCAGTATTTT
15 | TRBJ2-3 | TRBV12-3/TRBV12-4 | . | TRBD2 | CASSFPGGDTDTQYF | TGTGCCAGCAGTTTCCCCGGGGGGGACACAGATACGCAGTATTTT
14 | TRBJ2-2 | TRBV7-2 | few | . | CASSFTANTGELFF | TGTGCCAGCAGCTTTACAGCGAACACCGGGGAGCTGTTTTTT
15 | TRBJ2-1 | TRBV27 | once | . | CASSLGARSYNDQFF | TGTGCCAGCAGTTTAGGGGCCCGCTCCTACAATGATCAGTTCTTC
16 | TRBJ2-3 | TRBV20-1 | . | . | CSARGSSRISTDTQYF | TGCAGTGCTAGAGGGTCGTCGCGGATTAGCACAGATACGCAGTATTTT
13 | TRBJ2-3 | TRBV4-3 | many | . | CASSQLLTDTQYF | TGCGCCAGCAGCCAGTTACTCACAGATACGCAGTATTTT
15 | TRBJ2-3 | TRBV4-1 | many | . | CASSRNRDRTDTQYF | TGCGCCAGCAGCCGAAACAGGGACCGCACAGATACGCAGTATTTT
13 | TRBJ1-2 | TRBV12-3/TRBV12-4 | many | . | CASSLARNYGYTF | TGTGCCAGCAGCCTCGCTCGGAACTATGGCTACACCTTC
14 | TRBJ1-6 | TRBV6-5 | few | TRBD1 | CASTETGEMSPLHF | TGTGCCAGCACCGAAACAGGGGAGATGTCACCCCTCCACTTT
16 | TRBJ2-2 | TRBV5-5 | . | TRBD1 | CASSFDREGSTGELFF | TGTGCCAGCAGCTTCGACAGGGAAGGGAGCACCGGGGAGCTGTTTTTT
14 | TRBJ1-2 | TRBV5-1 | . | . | CASGLDGTNYGYTF | TGCGCCAGCGGCTTGGATGGAACTAACTATGGCTACACCTTT
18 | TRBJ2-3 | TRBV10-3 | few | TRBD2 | CAISEFGSGGTSTDTQYF | TGTGCCATCAGTGAGTTCGGTAGCGGGGGGACAAGCACAGATACGCAGTATTTT
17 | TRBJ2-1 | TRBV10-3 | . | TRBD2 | CAIRERGGPSSYNEQFF | TGTGCCATCAGGGAGCGGGGGGGACCGAGCTCCTACAATGAGCAGTTCTTC
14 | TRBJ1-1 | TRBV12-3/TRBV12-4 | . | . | CASSFGATYTEAFF | TGTGCCAGCAGTTTTGGGGCTACGTACACTGAAGCTTTCTTT
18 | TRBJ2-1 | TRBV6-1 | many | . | CASSTTQGKATLDNEQFF | TGTGCCAGCAGTACGACTCAGGGGAAGGCCACTCTAGACAATGAGCAGTTCTTC
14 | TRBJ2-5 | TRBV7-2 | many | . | CASSLDLSQETQYF | TGTGCCAGCAGCTTAGATCTCTCCCAAGAGACCCAGTACTTC
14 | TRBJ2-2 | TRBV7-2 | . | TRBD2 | CASSFSGYTGELFF | TGTGCCAGCAGCTTTAGCGGGTACACCGGGGAGCTGTTTTTT
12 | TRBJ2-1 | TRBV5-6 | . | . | CASSGLANEQFF | TGTGCCAGCAGCGGTCTAGCTAATGAGCAGTTCTTC
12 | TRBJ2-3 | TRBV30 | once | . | CAWRRDTDTQYF | TGTGCCTGGAGGAGAGATACAGATACGCAGTATTTT
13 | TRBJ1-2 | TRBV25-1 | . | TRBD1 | CASSPGTAYGCTF | TGTGCCAGCAGCCCCGGGACAGCTTATGGCTGCACCTTC
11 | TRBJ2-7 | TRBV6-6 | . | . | CASRYSYEQYF | TGTGCCAGCAGGTACAGCTACGAGCAGTACTTC
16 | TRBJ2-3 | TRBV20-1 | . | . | CSAREARATTVDTQYF | TGCAGTGCTAGAGAGGCCAGGGCCACCACGGTGGATACGCAGTATTTT
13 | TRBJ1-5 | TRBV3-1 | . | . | CAGSHTPGQPQHF | TGTGCCGGCAGCCATACGCCCGGTCAGCCCCAGCATTTT
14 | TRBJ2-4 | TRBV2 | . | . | CASREASVRDIQYF | TGTGCCAGCAGGGAAGCTTCGGTACGAGACATTCAGTACTTC
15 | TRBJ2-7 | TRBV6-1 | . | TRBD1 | CASSGPGQGTYEQYF | TGTGCCAGCAGTGGACCGGGACAGGGGACCTACGAGCAGTACTTC
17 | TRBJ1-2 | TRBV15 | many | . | CATSQAQRQTLRYGYTF | TGTGCCACCAGCCAGGCCCAGCGCCAAACCCTTCGATATGGCTACACCTTC
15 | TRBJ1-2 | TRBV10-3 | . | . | CAISESKPGVYGYTF | TGTGCCATCAGTGAGTCGAAACCGGGGGTCTATGGCTACACCTTC
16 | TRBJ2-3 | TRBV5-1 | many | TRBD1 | CASSLERTGETDTQYF | TGCGCCAGCAGCTTGGAGAGGACAGGGGAAACAGATACGCAGTATTTT
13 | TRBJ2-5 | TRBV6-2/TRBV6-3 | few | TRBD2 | CASTSGVLETQYF | TGTGCCAGCACTAGCGGGGTGTTGGAGACCCAGTACTTC